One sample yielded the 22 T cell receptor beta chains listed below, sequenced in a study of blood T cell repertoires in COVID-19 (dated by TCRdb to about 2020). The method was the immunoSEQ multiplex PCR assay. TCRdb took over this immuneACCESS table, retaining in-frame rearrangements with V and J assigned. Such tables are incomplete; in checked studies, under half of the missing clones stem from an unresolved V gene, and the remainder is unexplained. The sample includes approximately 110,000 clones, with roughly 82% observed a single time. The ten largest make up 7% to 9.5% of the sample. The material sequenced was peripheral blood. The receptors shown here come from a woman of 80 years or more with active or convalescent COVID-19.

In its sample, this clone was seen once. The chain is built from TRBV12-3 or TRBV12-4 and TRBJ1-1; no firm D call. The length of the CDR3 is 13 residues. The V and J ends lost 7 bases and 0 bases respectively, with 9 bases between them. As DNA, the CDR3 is TGTGCCAGCACCTTTCAGATGAACACTGAAGCTTTCTTT. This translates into CASTFQMNTEAFF.

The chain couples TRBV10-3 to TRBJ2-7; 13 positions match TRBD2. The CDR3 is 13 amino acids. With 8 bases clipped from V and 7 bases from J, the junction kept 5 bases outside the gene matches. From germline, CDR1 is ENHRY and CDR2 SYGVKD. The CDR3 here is CAIRTSGRWEQYF. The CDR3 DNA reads TGTGCCATCCGGACTAGCGGGAGATGGGAGCAGTACTTC.

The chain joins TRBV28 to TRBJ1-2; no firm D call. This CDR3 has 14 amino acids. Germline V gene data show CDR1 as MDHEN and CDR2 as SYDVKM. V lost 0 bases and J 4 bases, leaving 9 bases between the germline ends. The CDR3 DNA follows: TGTGCCAGCAGTTTATGGAGGAAAGGCTATGGCTACACCTTC. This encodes CASSLWRKGYGYTF.

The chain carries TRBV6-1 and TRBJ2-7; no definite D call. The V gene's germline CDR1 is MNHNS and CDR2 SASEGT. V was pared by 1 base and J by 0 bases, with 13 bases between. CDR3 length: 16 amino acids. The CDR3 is CASSEDGRWSSYEQYF. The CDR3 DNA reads TGTGCCAGCAGTGAAGACGGCCGATGGAGCTCCTACGAGCAGTACTTC.

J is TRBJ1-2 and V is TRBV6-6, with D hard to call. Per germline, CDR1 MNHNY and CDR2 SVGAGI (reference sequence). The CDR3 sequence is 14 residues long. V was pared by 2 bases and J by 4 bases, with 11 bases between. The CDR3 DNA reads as TGTGCCAGCAGTTACGCGGAGGTGAGCTATGGCTACACCTTC. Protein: CASSYAEVSYGYTF.

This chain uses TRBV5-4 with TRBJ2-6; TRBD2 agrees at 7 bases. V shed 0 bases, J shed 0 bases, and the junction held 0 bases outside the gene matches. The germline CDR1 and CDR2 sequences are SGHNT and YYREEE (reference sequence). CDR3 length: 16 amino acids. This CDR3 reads CASSLGGGSGANVLTF. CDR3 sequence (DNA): TGTGCCAGCAGCTTGGGGGGGGGCTCTGGGGCCAACGTCCTGACTTTC.

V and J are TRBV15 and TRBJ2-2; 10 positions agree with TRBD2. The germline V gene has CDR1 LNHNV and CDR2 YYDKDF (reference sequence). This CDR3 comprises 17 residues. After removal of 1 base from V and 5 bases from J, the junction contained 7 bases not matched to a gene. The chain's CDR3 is CATSRVIAGGNTGELFF. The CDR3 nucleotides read TGTGCCACCAGCAGAGTAATAGCGGGAGGAAATACCGGGGAGCTGTTTTTT.

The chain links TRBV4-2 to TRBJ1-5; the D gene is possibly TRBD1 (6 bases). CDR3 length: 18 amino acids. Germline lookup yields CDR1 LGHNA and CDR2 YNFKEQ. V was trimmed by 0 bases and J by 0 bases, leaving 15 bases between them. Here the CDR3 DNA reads TGTGCCAGCAGCCAAGAGTGGGACACCTCGTATAGCAATCAGCCCCAGCATTTT. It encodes CASSQEWDTSYSNQPQHF.

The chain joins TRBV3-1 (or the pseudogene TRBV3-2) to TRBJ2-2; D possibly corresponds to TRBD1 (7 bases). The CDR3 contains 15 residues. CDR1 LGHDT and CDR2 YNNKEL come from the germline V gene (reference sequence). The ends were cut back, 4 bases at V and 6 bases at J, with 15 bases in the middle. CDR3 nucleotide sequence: TGTGCCAGCAGCCTGGGGCCAGGGGGGTCCGGGGAGCTGTTTTTT. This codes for CASSLGPGGSGELFF.

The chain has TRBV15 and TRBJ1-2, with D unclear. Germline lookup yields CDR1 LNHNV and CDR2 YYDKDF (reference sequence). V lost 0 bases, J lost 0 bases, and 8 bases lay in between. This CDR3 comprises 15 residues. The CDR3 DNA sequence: TGTGCCACCAGCAGAGAAACTTTAGCTAACTATGGCTACACCTTC. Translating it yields CATSRETLANYGYTF.

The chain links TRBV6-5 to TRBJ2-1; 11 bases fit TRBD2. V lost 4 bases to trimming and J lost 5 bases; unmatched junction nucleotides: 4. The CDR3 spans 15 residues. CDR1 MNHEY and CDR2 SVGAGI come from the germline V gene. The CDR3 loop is CASSLAGGTHNEQFF. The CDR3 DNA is TGTGCCAGCAGTTTAGCGGGAGGGACCCACAATGAGCAGTTCTTC.

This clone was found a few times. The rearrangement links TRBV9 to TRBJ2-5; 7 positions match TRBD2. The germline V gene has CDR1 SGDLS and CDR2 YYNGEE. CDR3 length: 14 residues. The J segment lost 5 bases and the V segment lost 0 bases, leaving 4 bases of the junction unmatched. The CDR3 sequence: CASSVGGSLETQYF. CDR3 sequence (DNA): TGTGCCAGCAGCGTAGGCGGGAGTTTGGAGACCCAGTACTTC.

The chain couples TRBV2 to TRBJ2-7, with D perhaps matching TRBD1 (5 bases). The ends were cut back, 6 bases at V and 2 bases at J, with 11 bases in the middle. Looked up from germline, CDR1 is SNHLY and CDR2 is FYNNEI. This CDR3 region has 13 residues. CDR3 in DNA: TGTGCCAGCAGCACAGGCTTTGCCTACGAGCAGTACTTC. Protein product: CASSTGFAYEQYF.

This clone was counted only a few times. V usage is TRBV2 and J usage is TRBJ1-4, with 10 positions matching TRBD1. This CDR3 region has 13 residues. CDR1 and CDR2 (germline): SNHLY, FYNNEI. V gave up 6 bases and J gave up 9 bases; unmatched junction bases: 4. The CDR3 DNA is TGTGCCAGCAGGAGGGGACAGGGGAAAAAACTGTTTTTT. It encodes CASRRGQGKKLFF.

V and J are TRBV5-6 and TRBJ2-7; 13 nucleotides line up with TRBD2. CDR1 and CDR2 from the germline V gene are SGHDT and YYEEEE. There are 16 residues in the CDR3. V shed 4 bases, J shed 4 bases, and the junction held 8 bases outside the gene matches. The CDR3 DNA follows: TGTGCCAGCAGCCTGCGGACTAGCGGGAGATTTTACGAGCAGTACTTC. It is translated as CASSLRTSGRFYEQYF. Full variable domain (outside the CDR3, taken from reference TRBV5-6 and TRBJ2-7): DAGVTQSPTHLIKTRGQQVTLRCSPKSGHDTVSWYQQALGQGPQFIFQYYEEEERQRGNFPDRFSGHQFPNYSSELNVNALLLGDSALYLCASSLRTSGRFYEQYFGPGTRLTVT.

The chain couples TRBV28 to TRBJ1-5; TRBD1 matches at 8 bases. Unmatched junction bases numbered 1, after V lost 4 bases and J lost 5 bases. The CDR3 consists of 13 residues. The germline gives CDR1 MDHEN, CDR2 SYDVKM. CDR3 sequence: CASSWDRYQPQHF. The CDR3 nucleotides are TGTGCCAGCAGTTGGGACAGGTATCAGCCCCAGCATTTT. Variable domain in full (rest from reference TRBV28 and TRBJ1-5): DVKVTQSSRYLVKRTGEKVFLECVQDMDHENMFWYRQDPGLGLRLIYFSYDVKMKEKGDIPEGYSVSREKKERFSLILESASTNQTSMYLCASSWDRYQPQHFGDGTRLSIL.

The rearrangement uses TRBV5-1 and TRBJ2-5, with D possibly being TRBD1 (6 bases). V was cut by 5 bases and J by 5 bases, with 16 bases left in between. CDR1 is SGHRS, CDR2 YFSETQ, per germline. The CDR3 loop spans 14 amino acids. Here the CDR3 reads CASRLGQTSETQYF. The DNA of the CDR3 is TGCGCCAGCAGGCTTGGACAGACCAGTGAGACCCAGTACTTC.

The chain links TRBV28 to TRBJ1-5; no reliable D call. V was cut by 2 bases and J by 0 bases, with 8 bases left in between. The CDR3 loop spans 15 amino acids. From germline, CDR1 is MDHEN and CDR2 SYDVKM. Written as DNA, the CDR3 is TGTGCCAGCAGTTTAGAGGGCGATAGCAATCAGCCCCAGCATTTT. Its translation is CASSLEGDSNQPQHF.

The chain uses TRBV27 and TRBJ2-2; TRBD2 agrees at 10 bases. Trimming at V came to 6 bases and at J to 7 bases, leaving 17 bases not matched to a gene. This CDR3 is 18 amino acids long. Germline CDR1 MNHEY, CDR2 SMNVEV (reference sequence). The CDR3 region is CASRQVEVGLAFVGELFF. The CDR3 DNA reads TGTGCCAGCAGACAAGTAGAAGTGGGACTAGCGTTTGTCGGGGAGCTGTTTTTT.

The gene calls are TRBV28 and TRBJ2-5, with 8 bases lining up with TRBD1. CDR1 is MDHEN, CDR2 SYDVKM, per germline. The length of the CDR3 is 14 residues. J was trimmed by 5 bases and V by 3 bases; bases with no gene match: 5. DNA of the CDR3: TGTGCCAGCAGTTTGCAGGGGGCGAGGGAGACCCAGTACTTC. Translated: CASSLQGARETQYF.

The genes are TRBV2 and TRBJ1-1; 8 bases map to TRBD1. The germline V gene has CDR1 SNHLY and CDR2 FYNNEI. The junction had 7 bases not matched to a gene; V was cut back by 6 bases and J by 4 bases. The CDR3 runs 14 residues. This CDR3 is CASSGQGLSTEAFF. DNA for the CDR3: TGTGCCAGCAGCGGACAGGGTCTGAGCACTGAAGCTTTCTTT.

The CDR3 DNA is TGTGCCAGCAGCTTAGGGGAGGGCACCGGGGAGCTGTTTTTT. It is translated as CASSLGEGTGELFF. The V call is TRBV11-3, the J call TRBJ2-2, with 7 nucleotides matching TRBD2. The ends lost 1 base at V and 4 bases at J; junction bases unmatched: 0. Germline V gene data show CDR1 as SGHNT and CDR2 as YENEEA. The CDR3 is made up of 14 amino acids.